These 23 T cell receptor beta chains share one sample of origin, sequenced in a study of blood T cell repertoires in COVID-19. Using immunoSEQ multiplex PCR, the repertoire was profiled, and TCRdb retains in-frame clones only, with some absent. Among fewer than 250,000 clones listed, nearly 95% were seen once. Sequencing was performed on peripheral blood. The receptors were gathered from a man aged 25 to 40 with COVID-19, enrolled during active disease.

A remark on this clone: Additional DNA sequences in this sample encode the identical CDR3. The chain uses TRBV6-5 and TRBJ1-1, with D hard to call. V was pared by 0 bases and J by 1 base, with 6 bases between. Germline lookup yields CDR1 MNHEY and CDR2 SVGAGI. This CDR3 is built from 14 residues. The CDR3 region is CASSYSTGNTEAFF. The CDR3 region has the DNA TGTGCCAGCAGTTACTCGACTGGGAACACTGAAGCTTTCTTT.

The table lists this clone with a few counts. CDR3 sequence (DNA): TGCGCCAGCAGCCAGGGACAGGGTGTCTACGAGCAGTACTTC. Its protein is CASSQGQGVYEQYF. The chain carries TRBV5-1 and TRBJ2-7; 9 bases fit TRBD1. The CDR3 is made up of 14 amino acids. V lost 4 bases and J lost 3; bases outside the gene matches: 5. Germline assignment: CDR1 SGHRS and CDR2 YFSETQ.

The chain combines TRBV5-1 with TRBJ1-2; 8 bases are a match to TRBD1. Per the germline V gene, CDR1 is SGHRS and CDR2 is YFSETQ. The CDR3 consists of 15 residues. Trimming cost V 0 bases and J 2 bases; bases outside gene matches: 3. The CDR3 reads CASSLEGQANYGYTF. DNA for the CDR3: TGCGCCAGCAGCTTGGAGGGACAGGCCAACTATGGCTACACCTTC.

This chain connects TRBV7-3 to TRBJ2-2; D gene unclear. The CDR3 contains 13 residues. The V end was cut by 4 bases, the J end by 5 bases, with 8 bases between. Germline V CDR1 and CDR2: SGHTA, FQGTGA. The CDR3 loop reads CASSSLGTGELFF. The CDR3 DNA is TGTGCCAGCAGCTCGCTCGGGACCGGGGAGCTGTTTTTT.

This clone was detected only a few times. The chain carries TRBV5-1 and TRBJ1-2; no clear D gene. Germline CDR1 is SGHRS and CDR2 is YFSETQ. The V gene lost 7 bases and the J gene lost 5 bases, with 12 bases spanning the gap. The CDR3 is 12 residues long. The CDR3 is CASGREEYGYTF. Here the CDR3 DNA reads TGCGCCAGCGGGCGGGAGGAATATGGCTACACCTTC.

The V and J genes are TRBV5-1 and TRBJ1-2, with TRBD1 matching 7 bases. The CDR3 loop spans 16 amino acids. V lost 4 bases and J lost 2; bases outside the gene matches: 11. The germline V gene has CDR1 SGHRS and CDR2 YFSETQ. This CDR3 reads CASSPTGDRKNYGYTF. The CDR3 coding sequence is TGCGCCAGCAGCCCGACCGGGGACAGAAAAAACTATGGCTACACCTTC. Full variable domain (outside the CDR3, taken from reference TRBV5-1 and TRBJ1-2): KAGVTQTPRYLIKTRGQQVTLSCSPISGHRSVSWYQQTPGQGLQFLFEYFSETQRNKGNFPGRFSGRQFSNSRSEMNVSTLELGDSALYLCASSPTGDRKNYGYTFGSGTRLTVV.

The rearrangement joins TRBV30 to TRBJ1-4; D possibly corresponds to TRBD1 (6 bases). Germline CDR1 is GTSNPN and CDR2 is SVGIG (reference sequence). Trimming shortened V by 3 bases and J by 8 bases, and 16 bases separated the two germline ends. This CDR3 region has 14 residues. The DNA of the CDR3 is TGTGCCTGGAGCGTACAGGGTATGAACGAAAAACTGTTTTTT. Its protein product is CAWSVQGMNEKLFF.

V gene TRBV2 combines with J gene TRBJ2-2, with unresolved D. The CDR3 totals 15 residues. Germline loops: CDR1 SNHLY, CDR2 FYNNEI. V lost 7 bases, J lost 4 bases, and 16 bases lay in between. DNA for the CDR3: TGTGCCAGCAAGGAGCTTCTAGTTTTCACCGGGGAGCTGTTTTTT. Its protein product is CASKELLVFTGELFF.

The chain has TRBV2 and TRBJ1-2; maybe TRBD1 (6 bases). This CDR3 spans 15 amino acids. Trimming took off 6 bases at V and 3 bases at J, with 17 bases between the two ends. Per the germline V gene, CDR1 is SNHLY and CDR2 is FYNNEI. The CDR3 DNA follows: TGTGCCAGCAGGGATCAACAGGGAGGGGACTATGGCTACACCTTC. This sequence encodes CASRDQQGGDYGYTF.

The chain carries TRBV4-1 and TRBJ2-7; D unresolved. CDR3 length: 16 residues. Germline lookup yields CDR1 MGHRA and CDR2 YSYEKL. V lost 0 bases and J 3 bases, leaving 15 bases between the germline ends. This CDR3 is CASSQDPYRDFYEQYF. DNA of the CDR3: TGCGCCAGCAGCCAAGATCCTTACCGAGACTTCTACGAGCAGTACTTC.

The CDR3 nucleotides read TGTGCCACCAACGCAGGGGGCAGGGGTGAAGCTTTCTTT. Translation: CATNAGGRGEAFF. V gene TRBV2 combines with J gene TRBJ1-1; 8 nucleotides match TRBD1. With V trimmed by 10 bases and J by 7 bases, 11 bases remained unmatched. This CDR3 has 13 amino acids. CDR1 and CDR2 from the germline V gene are SNHLY and FYNNEI.

The rearrangement uses TRBV6-1 and TRBJ1-2, with D perhaps matching TRBD1 (5 bases). CDR3 length equals 15 residues. V lost 2 bases to trimming and J lost 6 bases, with 16 bases between them. The germline gives CDR1 MNHNS, CDR2 SASEGT. The CDR3 DNA is TGTGCCAGCAGTGAAAGGGAGGGCAGGGAGCATGGCTACACCTTC. Protein sequence: CASSEREGREHGYTF.

V usage is TRBV27 and J usage is TRBJ2-2; 9 bases are shared with TRBD2. CDR3 length: 15 amino acids. Germline-derived CDR1 and CDR2 are MNHEY and SMNVEV (reference sequence). The V segment lost 5 bases and the J segment 6 bases; nucleotides outside the gene matches: 7. DNA of the CDR3: TGTGCCAGCAGTCCCCAGCGGGGGGCCCCCGGGGAGCTGTTTTTT. Translating it yields CASSPQRGAPGELFF.

The rearrangement links TRBV9 to TRBJ2-5, with 9 bases fitting TRBD2. CDR3 length equals 15 residues. After removal of 2 bases from V and 4 bases from J, the junction contained 6 bases not matched to a gene. Germline V gives CDR1 SGDLS, CDR2 YYNGEE. In DNA, the CDR3 is TGTGCCAGCAGCGTCGAGGCGGGGGGGCTAGAGACCCAGTACTTC. Its translation: CASSVEAGGLETQYF.

Only a few counts were recorded for this clone. The chain is built from TRBV12-2 and TRBJ1-5. TRBV12-2 is given as a pseudogene. The CDR3 totals 12 residues. CDR3 residues: CGGGRVVFPQHF. The CDR3 nucleotides are TGTGGGGGAGGGAGGGTGGTTTTTCCCCAGCATTTT.

The chain has TRBV5-1 and TRBJ1-3; D uncertain. CDR1 SGHRS and CDR2 YFSETQ come from the germline V gene. CDR3 length: 15 residues. Trimming shortened V by 4 bases and J by 2 bases, and 13 bases separated the two germline ends. This CDR3 reads CASSPAGRPGNTIYF. The CDR3, as DNA: TGCGCCAGCAGCCCCGCAGGAAGGCCTGGAAACACCATATATTTT.

The rearrangement uses TRBV19 and TRBJ1-6; 7 bases align to TRBD1. CDR3 length equals 15 residues. V shed 4 bases, J shed 4 bases, and the junction held 4 bases outside the gene matches. CDR1 is LNHDA and CDR2 is SQIVND in the germline V gene (reference sequence). CDR3 region: CASSNRGLYNSPLHF. CDR3 coding DNA: TGTGCCAGTAGTAACAGGGGTCTGTATAATTCACCCCTCCACTTT.

The chain recombines TRBV19 with TRBJ1-5; D is possibly TRBD1 (5 bases). Germline CDR1 LNHDA, CDR2 SQIVND (reference sequence). V lost 1 base and J lost 10, with 14 bases in between. The CDR3 sequence is 14 residues long. The CDR3 nucleotides read TGTGCCAGTAGTATAGTTCTGCAGGGTAAACCCCAGCATTTT. Translation gives CASSIVLQGKPQHF.

The chain couples TRBV4-2 to TRBJ2-6, with 7 positions matching TRBD1. Trimming cost V 4 bases and J 0 bases; bases outside gene matches: 6. Germline V gene data show CDR1 as LGHNA and CDR2 as YNFKEQ. The CDR3 has 17 residues. The CDR3 is CASSLTGQTSGANVLTF. The DNA for the CDR3 is TGTGCCAGCAGCCTTACGGGACAGACCTCTGGGGCCAACGTCCTGACTTTC.

The chain carries TRBV10-3 and TRBJ2-1; 13 bases fit TRBD2. This CDR3 has 17 residues. V shed 6 bases, J shed 0 bases, and the junction held 5 bases outside the gene matches. Germline V lookup: CDR1 ENHRY, CDR2 SYGVKD. The CDR3: CAISAGTSGDSYNEQFF. For the CDR3, the DNA is TGTGCCATCAGCGCTGGGACTAGCGGGGACTCCTACAATGAGCAGTTCTTC.

The chain has TRBV5-1 and TRBJ2-3; TRBD2 aligns across 8 bases. The CDR3 consists of 16 residues. The V gene's germline CDR1 is SGHRS and CDR2 YFSETQ. V lost 6 bases, J lost 5 bases, and 14 bases stayed unmatched. The CDR3, as DNA: TGCGCCAGCACCCCCGTTGCGACGGGGGGGGGAGATACGCAGTATTTT. This gives the protein CASTPVATGGGDTQYF.

The chain employs TRBV27 and TRBJ2-3; TRBD2 agrees at 10 bases. The CDR3 extends over 17 amino acids. Germline V gene data show CDR1 as MNHEY and CDR2 as SMNVEV (reference sequence). The trim removed 5 bases at V and 2 bases at J, leaving 10 bases unmatched. CDR3 residues: CASSPRGLAATTDTQYF. The DNA for the CDR3 is TGTGCCAGCAGTCCCAGAGGACTAGCGGCTACCACAGATACGCAGTATTTT.

This chain joins TRBV5-6 and TRBJ1-1; D unresolved. The CDR3 sequence is 15 residues long. The V and J ends lost 0 bases and 0 bases respectively, with 9 bases between them. CDR1 is SGHDT, CDR2 YYEEEE, per germline. For the CDR3, the DNA is TGTGCCAGCAGCTTGGAGCCAGGTATGAACACTGAAGCTTTCTTT. The encoded protein is CASSLEPGMNTEAFF.